A single sample gave rise to the 2 T cell receptor beta chains below, sequenced in a study of T-cell memory formation after mild COVID-19. One entry per CDR3 protein, called by TCRdb with MiXCR from the 5' RACE reads. The profile shows 250,000 or so distinct CDR3 sequences, roughly 18% of them singletons. Sample: PBMCs or a T cell subset sorted from them (not recorded which). These receptors came from a man between 18 and 35 years old who had mild COVID-19 (a few samples of this study predate the infection). Cell type and time point are not known.

The chain is built from TRBV12-3 or TRBV12-4 and TRBJ2-6; the D call may be TRBD1 or TRBD2 (5 bases each). This CDR3 is 17 amino acids long. Trimming took off 6 bases at V and 0 bases at J, with 15 bases between the two ends. Here the CDR3 reads CASRLGRTNSGANVLTF. CDR3 in DNA: TGTGCCAGCAGGCTGGGACGGACGAACTCTGGGGCCAACGTCCTGACTTTC.

V gene TRBV11-2 combines with J gene TRBJ2-5; D unresolved. The germline V gene has CDR1 SGHAT and CDR2 FQNNGV. The CDR3 has 11 amino acids. Trimming pared 0 bases from V and 11 bases from J, leaving 7 bases between. The DNA of the CDR3 is TGTGCCAGCAGCTTAGATCGTTCTCAGTACTTC. This codes for CASSLDRSQYF.